This T cell receptor (beta chain) was found in a study of blood T cell repertoires in COVID-19. Whole-study context: COVID-19 samples collected from the United States, Italy and Spain covered acute and convalescent phases. In each case, the material was cDNA or gDNA derived from T cells, B-cell-depleted T cells, or PBMCs.

In the source study's methods: Amplification with reference gene primers provided the estimates of nucleated cell counts. Produced via immunoSEQ multiplex PCR; TCRdb's table is partial and in-frame only. The V and J calls and clone size come from that table; D and trimming were worked out from the DNA. This sample yields under 35,000 clones, of which 85% are seen a single time; 17% belongs to the top ten. Worth noting for this clone: The junction does not match germline at one end; this may be a read error.

There are 17 residues in the CDR3. CDR1 is SSHAT, CDR2 FNYEAQ, per germline (reference sequence). The rearrangement uses TRBV7-7 and TRBJ2-5; 11 bases map to TRBD2. The sequence came from a woman aged 60-70 years with active COVID-19. Specimen: peripheral blood. CDR3 amino acids: CASSRGRTSGPGETQYF. In DNA form, the CDR3 reads TGTGCTAGCAGCCGAGGACGGACTAGCGGGCCGGGGGAGACCCAGTACTTC.